These T cell receptor beta chains were read from a single sample in a study of blood T cell repertoires in COVID-19. The assay was immunoSEQ multiplex PCR, and TCRdb's table has in-frame clones only and misses some. Of about 200,000 clones listed, almost 90% are singletons. Sequencing input: peripheral blood. The receptors stem from a man younger than 30 with active or convalescent COVID-19. Both conserved end residues are part of each CDR3. D genes are given only for firm matches. Some rows mark clone size as missing; the rest say once, few, many or name a class of expanded clone.

len	j_gene	d_gene	abundance	v_gene	CDR3aa	CDR3nt
12	TRBJ2-2	-	-	TRBV7-3	CASSSQTGELFF	TGTGCCAGCAGCTCACAGACCGGGGAGCTGTTTTTT
12	TRBJ1-6	-	few	TRBV12-3/TRBV12-4	CASRLRQAPLHF	TGTGCCAGCAGACTGCGACAGGCGCCCCTCCACTTT
15	TRBJ2-7	-	-	TRBV5-1	CASSWAGLGTYEQYF	TGCGCCAGCAGCTGGGCGGGGCTCGGTACCTACGAGCAGTACTTC
14	TRBJ2-3	TRBD1	-	TRBV7-9	CASSRTGAGDTQYF	TGTGCCAGCAGCCGAACAGGGGCTGGAGATACGCAGTATTTT
18	TRBJ2-3	TRBD2	-	TRBV25-1	CASSDQAGLAGVVDTQYF	TGTGCCAGCAGTGATCAAGCTGGACTAGCGGGAGTTGTAGATACGCAGTATTTT
16	TRBJ1-4	-	-	TRBV5-5	CASSSTPGLSNEKLFF	TGTGCCAGCAGCTCTACCCCGGGACTGTCGAATGAAAAACTGTTTTTT
12	TRBJ2-1	-	-	TRBV5-4	CASSSDSNEQFF	TGTGCCAGCAGCTCCGACAGCAATGAGCAGTTCTTC
15	TRBJ1-3	TRBD1	-	TRBV20-1	CSASGGRGSGNTIYF	TGCAGTGCTAGTGGGGGCAGGGGGTCTGGAAACACCATATATTTT
14	TRBJ2-5	TRBD1	-	TRBV7-8	CASSLTGGQETQYF	TGTGCCAGCAGCTTGACAGGGGGTCAAGAGACCCAGTACTTC
12	TRBJ1-2	-	-	TRBV2	CASRLTGAGYTF	TGTGCCAGCAGGTTAACAGGAGCTGGCTACACCTTC
17	TRBJ1-2	-	-	TRBV5-6	CASTTLSSRTTNYGYTF	TGTGCCAGCACCACCCTGTCGTCACGAACTACTAACTATGGCTACACCTTC
13	TRBJ2-5	TRBD1	-	TRBV6-5	CASRTGIKETQYF	TGTGCCAGCAGGACAGGGATAAAGGAGACCCAGTACTTC
15	TRBJ1-1	-	-	TRBV3-1/TRBV3-2	CASSQDLSGIGEAFF	TGTGCCAGCAGCCAAGATCTCTCAGGGATCGGTGAAGCTTTCTTT
15	TRBJ2-1	TRBD2	-	TRBV6-4	CASSELAGTANEQFF	TGTGCCAGCAGTGAACTAGCGGGTACGGCCAATGAGCAGTTCTTC
14	TRBJ1-2	-	-	TRBV6-6	CASRGGEGGYGYTF	TGTGCCAGCAGGGGAGGCGAGGGTGGGTACGGCTACACCTTC
15	TRBJ1-2	-	once	TRBV7-2	CASSLFPPSGYGYTF	TGTGCCAGCAGCTTATTTCCCCCTTCGGGCTATGGCTACACCTTC
17	TRBJ1-1	-	-	TRBV5-5	CASSVGDLHFMNTEAFF	TGTGCCAGCAGTGTCGGGGATTTACACTTTATGAACACTGAAGCTTTCTTT
14	TRBJ2-7	-	-	TRBV5-1	CASRKYTDSYEQYF	TGCGCCAGCAGGAAATACACCGACTCCTACGAGCAGTACTTC
16	TRBJ2-3	TRBD1	few	TRBV5-1	CASSLGGTGKTDTQYF	TGCGCCAGCAGTTTGGGGGGGACAGGGAAGACAGATACGCAGTATTTT
13	TRBJ2-3	TRBD2	-	TRBV6-4	CASSPLAGDTQYF	TGTGCCAGCAGTCCACTAGCGGGAGATACGCAGTATTTT
11	TRBJ2-7	-	-	TRBV6-5	CAAGKTYEQYF	TGTGCCGCCGGTAAGACCTACGAGCAGTACTTC
16	TRBJ1-3	-	-	TRBV5-1	CASSPPGQSSGNTIYF	TGCGCCAGCAGCCCCCCTGGACAGAGCTCTGGAAACACCATATATTTT
18	TRBJ1-5	TRBD1	-	TRBV16	CASSPNPTGAGSNQPQHF	TGTGCCAGCAGCCCGAACCCCACAGGGGCTGGGAGCAATCAGCCCCAGCATTTT
18	TRBJ2-7	TRBD1	-	TRBV19	CASSISISIGTAPYEQYF	TGTGCCAGTAGTATTAGTATCTCCATAGGGACAGCGCCTTACGAGCAGTACTTC
13	TRBJ2-1	-	once	TRBV7-7	CASSPRPGNEQFF	TGTGCCAGCAGCCCACGACCGGGCAATGAGCAGTTCTTC
15	TRBJ2-1	-	once	TRBV24-1	CATSDSGSGDNEQFF	TGTGCCACCAGTGATTCGGGTAGCGGAGACAATGAGCAGTTCTTC
12	TRBJ2-7	-	-	TRBV6-5	CASSRSEGEQYF	TGTGCCAGCAGTCGGTCAGAGGGCGAGCAGTACTTC
13	TRBJ1-2	-	-	TRBV4-1	CASSQQESYGYTF	TGCGCCAGCAGCCAACAGGAAAGCTATGGCTACACCTTC
13	TRBJ2-7	-	once	TRBV12-3/TRBV12-4	CASSLLSSYEQYF	TGTGCCAGCAGTCTACTTAGCTCCTACGAGCAGTACTTC
12	TRBJ1-2	-	-	TRBV24-1	CATSEGRDGYTF	TGTGCCACCAGTGAGGGCAGGGATGGCTACACCTTC
17	TRBJ1-5	TRBD1	-	TRBV4-1	CASSQDVSGQNNQPQHF	TGCGCCAGCAGCCAAGATGTTTCGGGACAGAATAATCAGCCCCAGCATTTT
13	TRBJ2-1	TRBD2	-	TRBV30	CALLERGYNEQFF	TGTGCCTTACTTGAGCGGGGATACAATGAGCAGTTCTTC
14	TRBJ1-2	TRBD1	-	TRBV7-8	CASSTTGGLYGYTF	TGTGCCAGCAGCACTACAGGGGGTTTGTATGGCTACACCTTC
11	TRBJ1-2	-	-	TRBV27	CASSPGYGYTF	TGTGCCAGCAGCCCGGGGTATGGCTACACCTTC
12	TRBJ1-1	-	-	TRBV12-3/TRBV12-4	CASSFQGGSAFF	TGTGCCAGCAGTTTCCAGGGAGGATCAGCTTTCTTT
14	TRBJ2-4	TRBD2	once	TRBV29-1	CSVGSGSRRDIQYF	TGCAGCGTGGGTAGCGGGAGCAGGAGGGACATTCAGTACTTC
13	TRBJ2-1	TRBD2	-	TRBV18	CASSPLEREGLFF	TGTGCCAGCTCGCCCCTCGAGCGGGAGGGCCTGTTCTTC
15	TRBJ2-1	TRBD2	-	TRBV7-9	CASSSPGGARGEQFF	TGTGCCAGCAGCTCGCCGGGAGGGGCGCGGGGTGAGCAGTTCTTC
15	TRBJ2-2	TRBD2	-	TRBV6-5	CASSTGTSGPGELFF	TGTGCCAGCAGTACCGGGACTAGCGGCCCCGGGGAGCTGTTTTTT
13	TRBJ1-1	-	-	TRBV19	CASSRRGFAEAFF	TGTGCCAGTAGTAGAAGAGGGTTTGCTGAAGCTTTCTTT
15	TRBJ2-1	TRBD2	-	TRBV4-2	CASSPKAAGDNEQFF	TGTGCCAGCAGCCCTAAGGCGGCGGGGGACAATGAGCAGTTCTTC
14	TRBJ1-6	-	-	TRBV2	CASSLSTGLSPLHF	TGTGCCAGCAGTCTCTCGACAGGCCTCTCACCCCTCCACTTT
11	TRBJ2-7	-	-	TRBV29-1	CSVVAGYEQYF	TGCAGCGTTGTTGCCGGCTACGAGCAGTACTTC
14	TRBJ1-5	-	-	TRBV15	CATSRDWGDQPQHF	TGTGCCACCAGCAGAGACTGGGGCGATCAGCCCCAGCATTTT
15	TRBJ2-2	-	-	TRBV2	CASSVREPNTGELFF	TGTGCCAGCAGTGTGCGGGAACCGAACACCGGGGAGCTGTTTTTT
17	TRBJ2-3	TRBD1	-	TRBV4-2	CASSQIEETGVTDTQYF	TGTGCCAGCAGCCAAATCGAGGAGACAGGGGTAACAGATACGCAGTATTTT
15	TRBJ2-2	TRBD2	-	TRBV7-6	CASSFSGRAPGELFF	TGTGCCAGCAGCTTTAGCGGGAGGGCCCCCGGGGAGCTGTTTTTT
14	TRBJ1-2	TRBD1	-	TRBV10-3	CAISEDRDGYGYTF	TGTGCCATCAGTGAGGACAGGGACGGCTATGGCTACACCTTC
17	TRBJ2-7	-	-	TRBV5-6	CASIPKWGSDGSYEQYF	TGTGCCAGCATCCCAAAGTGGGGCTCTGATGGCTCCTACGAGCAGTACTTC
14	TRBJ2-1	-	-	TRBV7-2	CASSLAARGLEQFF	TGTGCCAGCAGCTTAGCCGCCCGAGGACTTGAGCAGTTCTTC
17	TRBJ2-3	TRBD2	-	TRBV15	CATSRKRSGGSTDTQYF	TGTGCCACCAGCAGAAAAAGGAGCGGGGGGAGCACAGATACGCAGTATTTT
15	TRBJ1-4	-	few	TRBV2	CASSEISGYNEKLFF	TGTGCCAGCAGTGAAATTTCAGGATATAATGAAAAACTGTTTTTT
11	TRBJ1-1	-	-	TRBV2	CASARDTEAFF	TGTGCCAGCGCCCGAGACACTGAAGCTTTCTTT
19	TRBJ1-5	TRBD1	once	TRBV4-1	CASSQDKGQGLIGNQPQHF	TGCGCCAGCAGCCAAGATAAAGGACAGGGTCTGATCGGAAATCAGCCCCAGCATTTT
16	TRBJ2-5	-	-	TRBV21-1	CASRKREGAEQETQYF	TGTGCCAGCAGGAAAAGAGAGGGAGCGGAACAAGAGACCCAGTACTTC
12	TRBJ1-2	-	-	TRBV5-1	CASSLSNFGYTF	TGCGCCAGCAGCCTCAGTAATTTTGGCTACACCTTC
14	TRBJ2-7	-	-	TRBV15	CATSRGLDYYEQYF	TGTGCCACCAGCAGAGGACTAGATTACTACGAGCAGTACTTC
15	TRBJ2-7	-	few	TRBV7-9	CASTQGGGASYEQYF	TGTGCCAGCACCCAGGGCGGTGGGGCCTCCTACGAGCAGTACTTC